The entry below describes one T cell receptor (beta chain). Which antigen it targets is not known. Base qualities are missing; no much larger clone stands one base away. TCR beta CDR3 regions were amplified from RNA transcripts for repertoire sequencing. HTBI primers and the Qiagen OneStep RT-PCR kit were used in a first-round RT-PCR, which was followed by a second-round multiplex PCR, size selection and purification. The libraries underwent paired-end sequencing with 100 bp reads on an Illumina HiSeq2000. The paper's processing steps were these. SOAPnuke was used to process the reads, removing any read that contained adapters or uncalled bases, had a mean Phred below 15, or lacked an exact match to the constant primer or identifier. COPE v1.2.5 was used to merge the high-quality paired reads. Unique nucleotide sequences were defined as clonotypes and aligned to IMGT TRB V, D and J references using MiTCR v1.1. The analysis was limited to V-J combinations with a frequency above 0.0001, which together covered 99.2% of repertoires. A TCR clonal expansion and chaos score per V-J combination was defined as the ratio of F50 clonal expansion to chaos observed in the TCRdist matrix. Welch's t-statistics and random forest were used to narrow the features down to about twelve V-J combinations, which were then fed into a naive Bayes classifier. Thyroid-blood repertoire similarity was quantified with the Morisita-Horn index. Starting from the raw public reads, TCRdb applied fastp trimming at Q25, assembled clones with MiXCR and retained in-frame beta chains. Duplicate CDR3 protein sequences are folded into a single record with the most common DNA and genes. The V and J calls follow TCRdb's processing rather than the paper's. The sample yields 200,000 to 250,000 distinct CDR3 sequences; 40% to 50% were counted once. The top ten hold approximately 51% of the sample.

These data originate in a study of Graves' ophthalmopathy and Graves' hyperthyroidism (dated by TCRdb to between 2017 and 2018). Context from the whole study: Peripheral blood was collected at initial diagnosis, before any treatment. In total, approximately 140 blood samples were TCR-sequenced: some 43 ophthalmopathy, roughly 80 hyperthyroidism and roughly 17 hyperthyroidism-to-ophthalmopathy patients. In five to seven hyperthyroidism patients, the T-cell repertoire of thyroid tissue was compared with the T-cell repertoire of blood. To tell Graves' ophthalmopathy apart from Graves' hyperthyroidism, and to predict which patients would progress to ophthalmopathy, the study relied on TCR beta repertoire signatures. Following sample collection, hyperthyroidism patients were given methimazole at a starting dose of 30 mg daily, and ophthalmopathy patients were given high-dose intravenous methylprednisolone. To explore V-J signatures distinguishing ophthalmopathy from hyperthyroidism, a discovery set of 100 patients (roughly 44 ophthalmopathy, 55 to 60 stable hyperthyroidism) was enrolled. For independent validation, a separate cohort was made up of 18 hyperthyroidism patients plus 17 patients who later progressed from hyperthyroidism to ophthalmopathy.

Ophthalmopathy patients had moderately to severely active disease, Clinical Activity Score of at least 3, NOSPECS grade of at least 4, and disease duration under 3 months. Patients were excluded if they had other autoimmune diseases, uncontrolled infections, pregnancy or lactation. Clinical symptoms, serum thyroxine, TRAb, thyroid ultrasound and orbital computed tomography were used for diagnosis. Ficoll-Paque density gradient centrifugation was used to isolate PBMCs from approximately 11 ml of fresh peripheral blood. Total RNA was extracted with Trizol reagent and quality-checked on an Agilent 2100 Bioanalyzer. General findings and caveats noted by the study authors: Among expanded thyroid clonotypes with frequency above 0.001, most also showed up in blood, which suggests that blood repertoires may reflect the thyroid immune response. No statistical method was used to predetermine the sample size, and group allocation was not hidden from the investigators. In validation, the model predicted ophthalmopathy progression with 55% to 71% sensitivity and approximately 75% specificity; eleven to twelve predicted patients were CT-confirmed with GO in a median of around 6.5 months. In cross-validation, the 13-signature model distinguished ophthalmopathy from stable hyperthyroidism with approximately 90% sensitivity and around 83% specificity, while in the test set the corresponding values were around 79% and 71%.

The CDR3 starts with the cysteine, ends with the phenylalanine, and has 13 residues. Solely the CDR3 DNA is kept, with 39 bases framed from the first base. The germline V gene sets CDR1 to SGHDT and CDR2 to YYEEEE. V is pared back by 0 bases and J by 7 bases, with 5 bases lying between the germline termini. Input material: peripheral blood. The source of this sequence is an adult man with Graves' ophthalmopathy. Rearrangement joined TRBV5-6 to TRBJ1-6, with no confidently assigned D gene. The base sequence is TGTGCCAGCAGCTTGGAAGTAAATTCACCCCTCCACTTT. Protein translation: CASSLEVNSPLHF.